This T cell receptor (beta chain) was captured in a study of blood T cell repertoires in COVID-19. For the study at large: COVID-19 samples, acute and convalescent, were from the United States, Italy and Spain. The analysed material was cDNA or gDNA that came from T cells, B-cell-depleted T cells, or PBMCs.

CDR3 size: 16 residues. V lost 0 bases and J lost 1, with 12 bases in between. CDR1 and CDR2 (germline): LNHNV, YYDKDF (reference sequence). As processed by the authors: It was from reference gene primer amplification that nucleated cell counts were estimated. Measured with immunoSEQ multiplex PCR; TCRdb has only the in-frame clones, and not every one. V and J calls and clone size follow that table, whereas D and trimming were derived from the DNA. The table shows around 66,000 clones, with roughly 78% occurring only once. The chain recombines TRBV15 with TRBJ1-1, with D unclear. The clonotype was recovered from a human donor in a cohort sampled during active COVID-19. The sequenced material came from peripheral blood. CDR3 residues: CATSRDSVQRNTEAFF. CDR3 nucleotide sequence: TGTGCCACCAGCAGAGATTCGGTTCAGCGGAACACTGAAGCTTTCTTT. The full variable domain, rest sourced from reference TRBV15 and TRBJ1-1, is DAMVIQNPRYQVTQFGKPVTLSCSQTLNHNVMYWYQQKSSQAPKLLFHYYDKDFNNEADTPDNFQSRRPNTSFCFLDIRSPGLGDTAMYLCATSRDSVQRNTEAFFGQGTRLTVV.